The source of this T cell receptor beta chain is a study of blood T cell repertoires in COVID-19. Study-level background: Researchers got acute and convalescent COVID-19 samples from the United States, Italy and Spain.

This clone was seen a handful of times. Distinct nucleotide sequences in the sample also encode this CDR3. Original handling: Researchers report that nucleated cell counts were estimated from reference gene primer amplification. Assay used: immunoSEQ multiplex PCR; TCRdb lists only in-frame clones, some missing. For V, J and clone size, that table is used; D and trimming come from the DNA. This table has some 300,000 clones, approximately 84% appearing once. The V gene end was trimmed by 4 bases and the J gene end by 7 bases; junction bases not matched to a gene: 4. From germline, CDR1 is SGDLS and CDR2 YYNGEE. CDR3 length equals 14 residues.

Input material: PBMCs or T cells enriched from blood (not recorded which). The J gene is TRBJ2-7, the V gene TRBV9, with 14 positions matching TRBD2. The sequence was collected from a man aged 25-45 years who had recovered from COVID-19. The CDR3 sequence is CASSPGLAGDEQYF. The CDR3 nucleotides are TGTGCCAGCAGCCCGGGACTAGCGGGGGATGAGCAGTACTTC.